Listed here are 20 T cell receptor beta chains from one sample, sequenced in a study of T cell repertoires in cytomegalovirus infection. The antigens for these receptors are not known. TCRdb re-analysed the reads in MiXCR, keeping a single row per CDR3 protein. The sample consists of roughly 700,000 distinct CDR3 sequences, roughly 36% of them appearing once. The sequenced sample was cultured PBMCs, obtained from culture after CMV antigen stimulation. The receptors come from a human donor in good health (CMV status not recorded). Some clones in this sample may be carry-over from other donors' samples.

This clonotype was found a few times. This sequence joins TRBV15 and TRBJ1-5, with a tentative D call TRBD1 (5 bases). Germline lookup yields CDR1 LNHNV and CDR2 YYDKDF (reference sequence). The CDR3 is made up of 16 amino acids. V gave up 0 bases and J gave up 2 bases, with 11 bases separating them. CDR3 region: CATSRDWGGGNQPQHF. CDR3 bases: TGTGCCACCAGCAGAGATTGGGGGGGAGGCAATCAGCCCCAGCATTTT. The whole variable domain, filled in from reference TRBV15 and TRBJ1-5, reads DAMVIQNPRYQVTQFGKPVTLSCSQTLNHNVMYWYQQKSSQAPKLLFHYYDKDFNNEADTPDNFQSRRPNTSFCFLDIRSPGLGDTAMYLCATSRDWGGGNQPQHFGDGTRLSIL.

The CDR3 sequence is CASRAGTGGTQPQHF. In nucleotides, the CDR3 is TGTGCCAGTAGGGCCGGGACCGGAGGGACTCAGCCCCAGCATTTT. The chain couples TRBV19 to TRBJ1-5; D is perhaps TRBD1 (5 bases). Trimming cost V 6 bases and J 6 bases, with 18 bases left between them. CDR1 is LNHDA and CDR2 is SQIVND in the germline V gene (reference sequence). The CDR3 consists of 15 residues. Combining the CDR3 with reference TRBV19 and TRBJ1-5 gives the whole variable domain DGGITQSPKYLFRKEGQNVTLSCEQNLNHDAMYWYRQDPGQGLRLIYYSQIVNDFQKGDIAEGYSVSREKKESFPLTVTSAQKNPTAFYLCASRAGTGGTQPQHFGDGTRLSIL.

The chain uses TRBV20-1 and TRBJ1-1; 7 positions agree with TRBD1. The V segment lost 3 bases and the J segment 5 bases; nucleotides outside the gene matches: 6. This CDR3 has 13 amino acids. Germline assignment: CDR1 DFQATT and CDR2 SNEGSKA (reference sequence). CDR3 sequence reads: CSASRQGGTEAFF. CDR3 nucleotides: TGCAGTGCTAGTCGACAGGGTGGGACTGAAGCTTTCTTT.

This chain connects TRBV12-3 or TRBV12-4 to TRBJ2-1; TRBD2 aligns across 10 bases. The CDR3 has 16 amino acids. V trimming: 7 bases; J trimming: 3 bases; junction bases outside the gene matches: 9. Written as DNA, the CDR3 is TGTGCCAGCATTCTCAGGACTAGCGGAGTCTACAATGAGCAGTTCTTC. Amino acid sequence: CASILRTSGVYNEQFF.

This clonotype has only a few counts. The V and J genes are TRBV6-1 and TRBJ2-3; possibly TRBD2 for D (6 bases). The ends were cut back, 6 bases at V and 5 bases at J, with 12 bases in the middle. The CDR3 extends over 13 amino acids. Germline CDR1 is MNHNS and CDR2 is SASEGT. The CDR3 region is CASRNLGGDTQYF. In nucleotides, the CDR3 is TGTGCCAGCAGGAACCTGGGGGGAGATACGCAGTATTTT.

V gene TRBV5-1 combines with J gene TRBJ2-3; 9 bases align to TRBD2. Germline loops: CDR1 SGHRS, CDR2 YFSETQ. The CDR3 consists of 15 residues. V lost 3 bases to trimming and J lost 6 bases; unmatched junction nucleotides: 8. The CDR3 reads CASSSSGLAWDTQYF. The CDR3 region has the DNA TGCGCCAGCAGCTCATCGGGACTAGCATGGGATACGCAGTATTTT.

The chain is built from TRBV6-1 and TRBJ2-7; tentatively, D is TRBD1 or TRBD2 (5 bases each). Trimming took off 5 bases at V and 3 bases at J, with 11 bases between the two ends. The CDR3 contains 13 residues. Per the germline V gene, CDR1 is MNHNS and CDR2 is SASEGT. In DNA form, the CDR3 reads TGTGCCAGCAGTAAGGGACCGAACTACGAGCAGTACTTC. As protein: CASSKGPNYEQYF.

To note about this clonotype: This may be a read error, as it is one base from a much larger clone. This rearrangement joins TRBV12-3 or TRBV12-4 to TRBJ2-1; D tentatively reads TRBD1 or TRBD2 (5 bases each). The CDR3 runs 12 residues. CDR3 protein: CANSPEGNEQFF. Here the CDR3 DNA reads TGTGCCAACAGTCCCGAGGGGAATGAGCAGTTCTTC.

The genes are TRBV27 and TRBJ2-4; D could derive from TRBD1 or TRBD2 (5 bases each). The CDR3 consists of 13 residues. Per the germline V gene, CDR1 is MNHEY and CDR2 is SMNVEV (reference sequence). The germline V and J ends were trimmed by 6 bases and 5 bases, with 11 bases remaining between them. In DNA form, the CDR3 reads TGTGCCAGCAGGAAAAGAGGGGAAAACATTCAGTACTTC. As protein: CASRKRGENIQYF.

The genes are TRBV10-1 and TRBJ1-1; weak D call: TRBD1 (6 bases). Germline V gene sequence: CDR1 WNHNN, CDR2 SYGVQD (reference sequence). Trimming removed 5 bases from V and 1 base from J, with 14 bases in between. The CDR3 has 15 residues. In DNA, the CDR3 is TGCGCCAGCAGTTCGACAGGAGCCGGGAACACTGAAGCTTTCTTT. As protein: CASSSTGAGNTEAFF.

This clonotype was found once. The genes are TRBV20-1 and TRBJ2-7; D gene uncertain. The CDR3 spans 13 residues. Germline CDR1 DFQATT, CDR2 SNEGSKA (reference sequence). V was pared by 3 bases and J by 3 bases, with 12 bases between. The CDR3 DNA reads TGCAGTGCTAGGTCAGCCCCTCTCTACGAGCAGTACTTC. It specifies CSARSAPLYEQYF.

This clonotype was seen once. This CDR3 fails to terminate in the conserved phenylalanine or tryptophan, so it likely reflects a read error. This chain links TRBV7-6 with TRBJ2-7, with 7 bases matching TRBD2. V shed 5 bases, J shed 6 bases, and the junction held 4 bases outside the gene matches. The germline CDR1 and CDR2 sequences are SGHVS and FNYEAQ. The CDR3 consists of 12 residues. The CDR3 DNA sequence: TGTGCCAGCAGCGGACTAGTGGGCGAGCAGTACTTA. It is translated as CASSGLVGEQYL.

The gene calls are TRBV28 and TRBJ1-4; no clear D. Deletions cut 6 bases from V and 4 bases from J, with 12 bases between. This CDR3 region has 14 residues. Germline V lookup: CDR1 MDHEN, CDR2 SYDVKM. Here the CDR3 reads CASSLTRINEKLFF. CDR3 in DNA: TGTGCCAGCAGCCTGACACGGATTAATGAAAAACTGTTTTTT.

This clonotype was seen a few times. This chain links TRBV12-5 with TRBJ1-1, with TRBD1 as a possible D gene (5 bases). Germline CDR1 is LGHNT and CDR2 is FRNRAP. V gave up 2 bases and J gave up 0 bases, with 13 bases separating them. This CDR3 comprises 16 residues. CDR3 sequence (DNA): TGTGCTAGTGGTTTGCCGCCGGGCAGGGTGAACACTGAAGCTTTCTTT. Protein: CASGLPPGRVNTEAFF.

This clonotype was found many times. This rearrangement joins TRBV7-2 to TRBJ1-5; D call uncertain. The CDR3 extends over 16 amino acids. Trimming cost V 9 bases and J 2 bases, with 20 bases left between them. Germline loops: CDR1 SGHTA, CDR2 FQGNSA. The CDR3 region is CARGHSSTIGNQPQHF. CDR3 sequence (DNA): TGTGCCAGGGGTCATTCTTCCACAATCGGCAATCAGCCCCAGCATTTT.

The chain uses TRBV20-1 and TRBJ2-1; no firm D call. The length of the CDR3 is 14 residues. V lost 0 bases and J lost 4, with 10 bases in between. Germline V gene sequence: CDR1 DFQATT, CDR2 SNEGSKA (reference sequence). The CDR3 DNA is TGCAGTGCTAGAGATCCAGCCGTATACAATGAGCAGTTCTTC. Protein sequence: CSARDPAVYNEQFF.

The CDR3 coding sequence is TGTGCCAGCAGCTTAGGGAACAGGGACACTGAAGCTTTCTTT. Translating gives CASSLGNRDTEAFF. The V call is TRBV11-1, the J call TRBJ1-1; tentatively, D is TRBD1 (6 bases). Germline V gene sequence: CDR1 SGHAT, CDR2 FQDESV (reference sequence). The ends were cut back, 1 base at V and 3 bases at J, with 9 bases in the middle. The CDR3 contains 14 residues.

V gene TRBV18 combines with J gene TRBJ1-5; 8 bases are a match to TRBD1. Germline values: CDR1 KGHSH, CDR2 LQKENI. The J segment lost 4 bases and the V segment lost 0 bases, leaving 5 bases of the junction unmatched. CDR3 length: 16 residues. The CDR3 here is CASSPPAGQENQPQHF. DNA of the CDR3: TGTGCCAGCTCACCACCTGCGGGACAGGAGAATCAGCCCCAGCATTTT. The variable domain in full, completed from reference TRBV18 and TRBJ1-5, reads NAGVMQNPRHLVRRRGQEARLRCSPMKGHSHVYWYRQLPEEGLKFMVYLQKENIIDESGMPKERFSAEFPKEGPSILRIQQVVRGDSAAYFCASSPPAGQENQPQHFGDGTRLSIL.

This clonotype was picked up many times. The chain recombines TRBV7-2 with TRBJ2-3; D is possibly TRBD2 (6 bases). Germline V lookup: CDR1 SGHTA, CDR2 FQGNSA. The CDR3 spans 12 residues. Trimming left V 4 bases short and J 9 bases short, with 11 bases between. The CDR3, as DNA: TGTGCCAGCAGCTCGTCGGGGGACACGCAGTATTTT. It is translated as CASSSSGDTQYF.

The CDR3 loop is CASSLGGRRNEQFF. The CDR3 DNA reads as TGTGCCAGCAGCTTAGGGGGGAGGCGTAATGAGCAGTTCTTC. This chain links TRBV11-2 with TRBJ2-1, with D possibly matching TRBD2 (6 bases). Trimming cost V 1 base and J 7 bases, with 11 bases left between them. The germline CDR1 and CDR2 sequences are SGHAT and FQNNGV. CDR3 size: 14 residues.